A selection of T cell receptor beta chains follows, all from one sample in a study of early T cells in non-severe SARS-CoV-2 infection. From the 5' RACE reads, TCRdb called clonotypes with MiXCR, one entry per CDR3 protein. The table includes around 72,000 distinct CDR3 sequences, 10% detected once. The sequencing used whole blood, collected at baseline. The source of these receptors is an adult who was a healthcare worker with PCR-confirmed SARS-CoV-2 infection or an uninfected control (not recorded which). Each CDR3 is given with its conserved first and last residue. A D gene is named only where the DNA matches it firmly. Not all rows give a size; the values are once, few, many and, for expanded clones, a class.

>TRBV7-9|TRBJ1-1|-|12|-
CASSTQDTEAFF
TGTGCCAGCAGCACACAGGACACTGAAGCTTTCTTT
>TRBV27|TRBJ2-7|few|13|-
CASSLYWSYEQYF
TGTGCCAGCAGTTTATACTGGTCCTACGAGCAGTACTTC
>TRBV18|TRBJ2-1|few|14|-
CASSPQGQNNEQFF
TGTGCCAGCTCACCCCAAGGGCAAAACAATGAGCAGTTCTTC
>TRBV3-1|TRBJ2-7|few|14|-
CASSHEPRRYEQYF
TGTGCCAGCAGCCATGAGCCCCGGCGCTACGAGCAGTACTTC
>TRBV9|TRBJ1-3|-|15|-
CASSTDVGHGNTIYF
TGTGCCAGCAGCACGGACGTGGGGCACGGAAACACCATATATTTT
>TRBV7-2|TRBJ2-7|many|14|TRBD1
CASSPRQGTHEQYF
TGTGCCAGCAGCCCCCGACAGGGTACCCACGAGCAGTACTTC
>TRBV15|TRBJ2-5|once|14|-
CATSRGGSSETQYF
TGTGCCACCAGCAGAGGGGGCAGTTCCGAGACCCAGTACTTC
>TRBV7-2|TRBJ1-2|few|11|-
CASTTSYGYTF
TGTGCCAGCACCACAAGCTATGGCTACACCTTC
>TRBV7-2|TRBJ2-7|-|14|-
CASRRDGNSYEQYF
TGTGCCAGCAGAAGGGACGGGAACAGCTACGAGCAGTACTTC
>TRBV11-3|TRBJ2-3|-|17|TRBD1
CASSLRFRDRGTDTQYF
TGTGCCAGCAGCTTAAGATTCAGGGACAGGGGGACAGATACGCAGTATTTT
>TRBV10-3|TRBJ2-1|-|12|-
CAISETSNEQFF
TGTGCCATCAGTGAGACCTCCAATGAGCAGTTCTTC
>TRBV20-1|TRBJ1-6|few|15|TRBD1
CSARDGGQVNSPLHF
TGCAGTGCTAGAGATGGGGGACAGGTTAATTCACCCCTCCACTTT
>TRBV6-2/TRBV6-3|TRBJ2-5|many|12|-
CASSLPVETQYF
TGTGCCAGCAGCCTACCCGTTGAGACCCAGTACTTC
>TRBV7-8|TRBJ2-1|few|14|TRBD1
CASSSGTGINEQFF
TGTGCCAGCAGCTCCGGGACAGGGATCAATGAGCAGTTCTTC
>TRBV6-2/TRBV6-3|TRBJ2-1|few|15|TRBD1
CASSSGQGFYNEQFF
TGTGCCAGCAGTTCGGGACAGGGTTTTTACAATGAGCAGTTCTTC
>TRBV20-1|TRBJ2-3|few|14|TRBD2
CSARGGGTTDTQYF
TGCAGTGCTAGAGGCGGGGGGACCACAGATACGCAGTATTTT
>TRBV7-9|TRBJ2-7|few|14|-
CASSFPGEAYEQYF
TGTGCCAGCAGCTTCCCAGGGGAGGCATACGAGCAGTACTTC
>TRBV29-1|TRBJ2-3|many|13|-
CSVRKGNTDTQYF
TGCAGCGTTAGGAAGGGGAACACAGATACGCAGTATTTT
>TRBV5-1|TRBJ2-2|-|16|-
CASSLGGGTNTGELFF
TGCGCCAGCAGCTTGGGAGGAGGGACGAACACCGGGGAGCTGTTTTTT
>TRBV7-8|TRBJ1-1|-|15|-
CASSLRGTLNTEAFF
TGTGCCAGCTCCCTTCGCGGCACTCTTAACACTGAAGCTTTCTTT
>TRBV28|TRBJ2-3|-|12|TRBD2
CASRPGGDTQYF
TGTGCCAGCAGGCCGGGAGGAGATACGCAGTATTTT
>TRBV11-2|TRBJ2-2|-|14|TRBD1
CASSRQGGTGELFF
TGTGCCAGCAGCCGACAGGGGGGTACCGGGGAGCTGTTTTTT
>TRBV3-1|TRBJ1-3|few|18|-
CASSPTLGDSRSGNTIYF
TGTGCCAGCAGCCCCACGCTCGGGGACTCTCGCTCTGGAAACACCATATATTTT
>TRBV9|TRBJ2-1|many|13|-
CASSVDGVGEQFF
TGTGCCAGCAGCGTAGATGGCGTAGGGGAGCAGTTCTTC
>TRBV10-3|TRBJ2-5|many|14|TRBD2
CAIQGREAQETQYF
TGTGCCATCCAGGGACGGGAGGCCCAAGAGACCCAGTACTTC
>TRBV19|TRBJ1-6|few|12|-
CASSMRNSPLHF
TGTGCCAGTAGTATGAGGAATTCACCCCTCCACTTT
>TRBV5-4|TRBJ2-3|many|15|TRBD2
CASSLNLAGVDTQYF
TGTGCCAGCAGCCTAAATCTAGCGGGGGTAGATACGCAGTATTTT
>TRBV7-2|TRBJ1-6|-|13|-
CASSYYRDSPLHF
TGTGCCAGCAGCTACTACAGGGATTCACCCCTCCACTTT
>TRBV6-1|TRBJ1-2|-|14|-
CASSEAAYSGVNTF
TGTGCCAGCAGTGAAGCGGCTTACTCGGGGGTCAACACCTTC
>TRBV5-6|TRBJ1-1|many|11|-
CASSFGTEAFF
TGTGCCAGCAGCTTTGGCACTGAAGCTTTCTTT
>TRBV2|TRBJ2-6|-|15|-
CASSANPPGANVLTF
TGTGCCAGCAGTGCAAATCCACCTGGGGCCAACGTCCTGACTTTC
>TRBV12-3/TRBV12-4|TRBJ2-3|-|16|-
CASRAGPSLLVDTQYF
TGTGCCAGCAGGGCTGGCCCTTCCCTGCTGGTAGATACGCAGTATTTT
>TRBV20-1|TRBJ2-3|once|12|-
CSADLSTDTQYF
TGCAGTGCGGACTTAAGCACAGATACGCAGTATTTT
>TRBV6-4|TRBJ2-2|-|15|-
CASPGAPVGTGELFF
TGTGCCAGCCCGGGGGCCCCTGTGGGCACCGGGGAGCTGTTTTTT
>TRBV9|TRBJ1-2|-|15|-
CASSVLGQQSYGYTF
TGTGCCAGCAGCGTACTAGGCCAGCAGTCCTATGGCTACACCTTC
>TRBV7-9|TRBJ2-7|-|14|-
CASSLRTDIYEQYF
TGTGCCAGCAGCTTAAGGACAGACATCTACGAGCAGTACTTC
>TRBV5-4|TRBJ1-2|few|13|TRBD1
CASSWAGGDGYTF
TGTGCCAGCAGTTGGGCAGGGGGCGATGGCTACACCTTC
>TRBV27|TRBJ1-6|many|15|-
CASSLTRDANSPLHF
TGTGCCAGCAGTCTAACCCGAGACGCTAATTCACCCCTCCACTTT
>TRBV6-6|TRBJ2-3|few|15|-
CASSYSEQGTDTQYF
TGTGCCAGCAGTTACAGCGAACAGGGAACAGATACGCAGTATTTT
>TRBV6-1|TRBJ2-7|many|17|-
CASSMGSGTRISYEQYF
TGTGCCAGCAGTATGGGGTCCGGGACTCGCATCTCCTACGAGCAGTACTTC
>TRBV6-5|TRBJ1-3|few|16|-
CASRKTGNEFGNTIYF
TGTGCCAGCAGGAAAACAGGGAATGAGTTCGGAAACACCATATATTTT
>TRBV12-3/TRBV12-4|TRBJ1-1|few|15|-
CASSFYGKPNTEAFF
TGTGCCAGCAGTTTTTATGGGAAACCTAACACTGAAGCTTTCTTT
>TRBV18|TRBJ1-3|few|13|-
CASPNGSGNTIYF
TGTGCCAGCCCAAACGGCTCTGGAAACACCATATATTTT
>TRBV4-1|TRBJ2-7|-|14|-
CASSEARGPYEQYF
TGCGCCAGTTCAGAGGCCCGAGGTCCCTACGAGCAGTACTTC
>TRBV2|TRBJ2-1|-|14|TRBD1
CASTIPGQHNEQFF
TGTGCCAGCACCATCCCGGGACAGCACAATGAGCAGTTCTTC
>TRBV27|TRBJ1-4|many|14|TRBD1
CASRLQGVDEKLFF
TGTGCCAGCAGACTCCAGGGGGTCGATGAAAAACTGTTTTTT
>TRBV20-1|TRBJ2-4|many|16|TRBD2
CSAREGTSGVKNIQYF
TGCAGTGCTAGAGAAGGGACTAGCGGGGTCAAAAACATTCAGTACTTC
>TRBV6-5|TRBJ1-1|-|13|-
CASSYRHTTEAFF
TGTGCCAGCAGTTACCGGCATACCACTGAAGCTTTCTTT
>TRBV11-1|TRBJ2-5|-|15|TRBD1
CASSLNGQGQETQYF
TGTGCCAGCAGCTTAAACGGACAGGGACAAGAGACCCAGTACTTC